This entry lists 29 T cell receptor beta chains sequenced from one sample in a study of identical twins. TCRdb recomputed calls from the 5' RACE reads with MiXCR, one row per CDR3 protein. The repertoire holds fewer than 650,000 distinct CDR3 sequences, with about 7.1% as singletons. The sample also formed part of further work on yellow fever vaccine responses in identical twins.

The sample consisted of PBMCs. The receptors originated from a woman aged 18 to 35 in good health.

In this sample, this clonotype turned up many times. The genes are TRBV6-1 and TRBJ1-5; 9 nucleotides line up with TRBD1. Germline loops: CDR1 MNHNS, CDR2 SASEGT. This CDR3 is built from 15 residues. The ends lost 5 bases at V and 2 bases at J; junction bases unmatched: 4. The CDR3, as DNA: TGTGCCAGCAGTCCACAGGGGGCTGGCAATCAGCCCCAGCATTTT. This encodes CASSPQGAGNQPQHF.

DNA of the CDR3: TGTGCCAGCAGCGTAGGGGGGGCAGGGGGAATAGTCTCTGGAAACACCATATATTTT. This codes for CASSVGGAGGIVSGNTIYF. The rearrangement joins TRBV9 to TRBJ1-3, with TRBD1 matching over 7 bases. V lost 0 bases, J lost 0 bases, and 12 bases stayed unmatched. In germline, CDR1 is SGDLS, CDR2 YYNGEE. This CDR3 is built from 19 residues.

This clonotype was seen at least ten times. The chain links TRBV14 to TRBJ2-3; 7 bases are a match to TRBD2. CDR3 length equals 16 residues. The germline CDR1 and CDR2 sequences are SGHDN and FVKESK. The V gene end was trimmed by 4 bases and the J gene end by 1 base; junction bases not matched to a gene: 8. In DNA, the CDR3 is TGTGCCAGCAGCCCAGGCCTGAGCGGGGGCACAGATACGCAGTATTTT. Protein sequence: CASSPGLSGGTDTQYF. The full variable domain, rest sourced from reference TRBV14 and TRBJ2-3, is EAGVTQFPSHSVIEKGQTVTLRCDPISGHDNLYWYRRVMGKEIKFLLHFVKESKQDESGMPNNRFLAERTGGTYSTLKVQPAELEDSGVYFCASSPGLSGGTDTQYFGPGTRLTVL.

This clonotype appeared many times. The chain uses TRBV29-1 and TRBJ2-7, with TRBD2 matching 11 bases. Germline assignment: CDR1 SQVTM and CDR2 ANQGSEA. The ends lost 6 bases at V and 4 bases at J; junction bases unmatched: 8. The length of the CDR3 is 14 residues. The CDR3 coding sequence is TGCAGCGTCGTTACTAGCGGGAGTGGTTACGAGCAGTACTTC. Residues: CSVVTSGSGYEQYF.

V gene TRBV7-9 combines with J gene TRBJ2-1, with 12 nucleotides matching TRBD2. V lost 5 bases and J lost 5; bases outside the gene matches: 7. Germline values: CDR1 SEHNR, CDR2 FQNEAQ (reference sequence). The CDR3 is 16 residues long. The CDR3 DNA sequence: TGTGCCAGCAGCATTGGACTAGCGGGGCCACACAATGAGCAGTTCTTC. This encodes CASSIGLAGPHNEQFF.

This clonotype showed up many times. The rearrangement joins TRBV4-1 to TRBJ2-1, with 8 bases aligning to TRBD1. There are 18 residues in the CDR3. The germline V gene encodes CDR1 MGHRA and CDR2 YSYEKL. V lost 1 base, J lost 5 bases, and 13 bases stayed unmatched. The CDR3 nucleotides are TGCGCCAGCAGCCAAGGAAACGCAGGGGGCGCTTGGGACAATGAGCAGTTCTTC. It yields the protein CASSQGNAGGAWDNEQFF.

The chain employs TRBV6-2 or TRBV6-3 and TRBJ2-1, with D unresolved. This CDR3 spans 14 amino acids. The V and J ends lost 6 bases and 5 bases respectively, with 14 bases between them. Germline lookup yields CDR1 MNHEY and CDR2 SVGEGT. CDR3 in DNA: TGTGCCAGCAGCCAACCGGGCAGAAACAATGAGCAGTTCTTC. Protein product: CASSQPGRNNEQFF.

This clonotype was detected a few times. The rearrangement joins TRBV6-5 to TRBJ2-5; TRBD2 aligns across 7 bases. The CDR3 sequence is 18 residues long. Germline CDR1 is MNHEY and CDR2 is SVGAGI. With 2 bases clipped from V and 4 bases from J, the junction kept 16 bases outside the gene matches. CDR3 in amino acids: CASSYGGEGLTSRETQYF. CDR3 nucleotides: TGTGCCAGCAGTTACGGGGGGGAAGGGCTGACGAGTAGAGAGACCCAGTACTTC.

The V and J genes are TRBV5-6 and TRBJ2-7; maybe TRBD2 (5 bases). The CDR3 is made up of 13 amino acids. Germline assignment: CDR1 SGHDT and CDR2 YYEEEE. V was clipped by 7 bases and J by 1 base, with 12 bases between them. CDR3 in amino acids: CASGEPPSYEQYV. The CDR3 bases are TGTGCCAGCGGGGAGCCTCCGTCCTACGAGCAGTACGTC.

This clonotype was counted between two and nine times. The chain employs TRBV3-1 and TRBJ2-4; D is ambiguous. The V end was cut by 1 base, the J end by 0 bases, with 13 bases between. This CDR3 is 17 amino acids long. Germline V lookup: CDR1 LGHDT, CDR2 YNNKEL (reference sequence). CDR3 sequence: CASSQVRMSLAKNIQYF. The CDR3 bases are TGTGCCAGCAGCCAAGTGAGAATGTCTTTAGCCAAAAACATTCAGTACTTC.

This clonotype was detected a few times. The V gene is TRBV5-1, the J gene TRBJ1-6, with TRBD1 matching 10 bases. The germline CDR1 and CDR2 sequences are SGHRS and YFSETQ. This CDR3 comprises 15 residues. V shed 2 bases, J shed 10 bases, and the junction held 6 bases outside the gene matches. This chain's CDR3 is CASSFTGTGDSPLHF. As DNA, the CDR3 is TGCGCCAGCAGCTTCACCGGGACAGGGGACTCACCCCTCCACTTT.

The sample holds a few counts of this clonotype. This chain joins TRBV5-4 and TRBJ2-6, with D possibly being TRBD2 (6 bases). Trimming pared 2 bases from V and 3 bases from J, leaving 9 bases between. Germline CDR1 and CDR2: SGHNT and YYREEE (reference sequence). This CDR3 is built from 15 residues. CDR3 nucleotides: TGTGCCAGCAGCTTTGGGGGGTATGGGGCCAACGTCCTGACTTTC. Translating it yields CASSFGGYGANVLTF.

The chain links TRBV27 to TRBJ2-1; a weak D match, TRBD2 (6 bases). The V end was cut by 4 bases, the J end by 2 bases, with 12 bases between. CDR3 length: 15 amino acids. CDR1 and CDR2 (germline): MNHEY, SMNVEV (reference sequence). The CDR3 sequence: CASSWRDPAYNEQFF. In DNA form, the CDR3 reads TGTGCCAGCAGTTGGCGGGATCCCGCCTACAATGAGCAGTTCTTC.

This clonotype was detected only a few times. V and J are TRBV25-1 and TRBJ2-1; 7 positions agree with TRBD1. This CDR3 is built from 11 residues. The ends lost 4 bases at V and 15 bases at J; junction bases unmatched: 6. Germline loops: CDR1 MGHDK, CDR2 SYGVNS. CDR3 sequence reads: CASSARQGWFF. The CDR3 nucleotides read TGTGCCAGCAGTGCCCGACAGGGCTGGTTCTTC. Supplemented by reference TRBV25-1 and TRBJ2-1, the full variable domain reads EADIYQTPRYLVIGTGKKITLECSQTMGHDKMYWYQQDPGMELHLIHYSYGVNSTEKGDLSSESTVSRIRTEHFPLTLESARPSHTSQYLCASSARQGWFFGPGTRLTVL.

This clonotype has just a few counts. J is TRBJ1-2 and V is TRBV29-1; D gene ambiguous. The V end was cut by 0 bases, the J end by 4 bases, with 6 bases between. Per germline, CDR1 SQVTM and CDR2 ANQGSEA. The CDR3 covers 12 residues. CDR3 sequence (DNA): TGCAGCGTTGAAGATTTGCTCTATGGCTACACCTTC. As protein: CSVEDLLYGYTF. Based on the CDR3 plus reference TRBV29-1 and TRBJ1-2, the full variable domain is SAVISQKPSRDICQRGTSLTIQCQVDSQVTMMFWYRQQPGQSLTLIATANQGSEATYESGFVIDKFPISRPNLTFSTLTVSNMSPEDSSIYLCSVEDLLYGYTFGSGTRLTVV.

This clonotype was counted at least ten times. This CDR3 is CASSPRGGSQGTQYF. The CDR3 DNA follows: TGTGCCAGCAGTCCCCGGGGGGGGAGCCAGGGGACCCAGTACTTC. The rearrangement joins TRBV28 to TRBJ2-5; 8 nucleotides agree with TRBD2. This CDR3 has 15 residues. The V segment lost 5 bases and the J segment 7 bases; nucleotides outside the gene matches: 12. The germline gives CDR1 MDHEN, CDR2 SYDVKM.

This clonotype has a count of ten or more. This chain uses TRBV29-1 with TRBJ2-1, with TRBD2 matching 8 bases. CDR3 size: 14 residues. The germline CDR1 and CDR2 sequences are SQVTM and ANQGSEA. V lost 7 bases, J lost 6 bases, and 11 bases stayed unmatched. CDR3 coding DNA: TGCAGCGCCGGACTAGCCTCCTTGGGCAATGAGCAGTTCTTC. Translating it yields CSAGLASLGNEQFF.

This clonotype showed up many times. The chain links TRBV20-1 to TRBJ2-2; TRBD1 matches at 8 bases. This CDR3 has 18 residues. Germline trimming cut 0 bases from V and 4 bases from J; bases unmatched to any gene: 13. Germline V CDR1 and CDR2: DFQATT, SNEGSKA (reference sequence). CDR3 coding DNA: TGCAGTGCTAGAGATAGTCGGGCAGGGGGCCCAATCACCGGGGAGCTGTTTTTT. Translating it yields CSARDSRAGGPITGELFF.

Only a few counts were recorded for this clonotype. The CDR3, as DNA: TGCGCCAGCAGCTTGGTGGCTTCTAGCGGGAGTCTCTATGAGCAGTTCTTC. It yields the protein CASSLVASSGSLYEQFF. V usage is TRBV5-1 and J usage is TRBJ2-1; 10 bases line up with TRBD2. The CDR3 is 17 amino acids. The germline V gene has CDR1 SGHRS and CDR2 YFSETQ. The trim removed 0 bases at V and 8 bases at J, leaving 11 bases unmatched.

This clonotype was seen at least ten times. This chain links TRBV6-1 with TRBJ1-1; the D gene is possibly TRBD1 (5 bases). Germline V gene data show CDR1 as MNHNS and CDR2 as SASEGT. The length of the CDR3 is 14 residues. Trimming pared 5 bases from V and 8 bases from J, leaving 18 bases between. In DNA, the CDR3 is TGTGCCAGCAGTAGGGGAGGTTCTGGCAAAGAAGCTTTCTTT. This sequence encodes CASSRGGSGKEAFF.

The table lists this clonotype with a few counts. The V and J genes are TRBV5-6 and TRBJ2-3; a weak D match, TRBD2 (5 bases). Germline CDR1 is SGHDT and CDR2 is YYEEEE. Trimming shortened V by 0 bases and J by 11 bases, and 19 bases separated the two germline ends. The CDR3 has 15 residues. The CDR3 loop reads CASSLAGLRDIKQYF. In DNA form, the CDR3 reads TGTGCCAGCAGCTTGGCCGGACTCCGAGATATTAAGCAGTATTTT.

This clonotype was observed at least ten times. The chain couples TRBV6-5 to TRBJ1-4; no firm D call. The CDR3 has 14 residues. The ends were cut back, 4 bases at V and 11 bases at J, with 17 bases in the middle. The germline gives CDR1 MNHEY, CDR2 SVGAGI. Here the CDR3 reads CASSSVSGPGKLFF. As DNA, the CDR3 is TGTGCCAGCAGTTCTGTTTCCGGACCGGGGAAACTGTTTTTT.

The chain uses TRBV5-1 and TRBJ2-1, with TRBD2 matching over 14 bases. This CDR3 spans 16 amino acids. V was pared by 0 bases and J by 10 bases, with 6 bases of the junction left unmatched. CDR1 is SGHRS, CDR2 YFSETQ, per germline. The CDR3 region has the DNA TGCGCCAGCAGCTTGGGGGGACTAGCGGGAGTTGGCGAGCAGTTCTTC. It yields the protein CASSLGGLAGVGEQFF.

This clonotype was detected a few times. This sequence joins TRBV20-1 and TRBJ2-5; 7 nucleotides align to TRBD1. The germline V gene encodes CDR1 DFQATT and CDR2 SNEGSKA (reference sequence). The V segment lost 7 bases and the J segment 3 bases; nucleotides outside the gene matches: 11. The CDR3 runs to 14 residues. The CDR3 nucleotides read TGCAGTGTCCAACCCGGCAGGGGGAAAGAGACCCAGTACTTC. This sequence encodes CSVQPGRGKETQYF.

The gene calls are TRBV20-1 and TRBJ1-6; weak D call: TRBD1 (5 bases). The germline CDR1 and CDR2 sequences are DFQATT and SNEGSKA (reference sequence). The CDR3 is 13 residues long. The ends were cut back, 6 bases at V and 7 bases at J, with 13 bases in the middle. This CDR3 reads CSAPGAGNSPLHF. CDR3 nucleotide sequence: TGCAGTGCCCCCGGGGCAGGGAATTCACCCCTCCACTTT.

This clonotype appeared many times. V is TRBV7-6 and J is TRBJ2-6; D gene ambiguous. Trimming cost V 5 bases and J 0 bases, with 11 bases left between them. CDR3 length: 16 residues. Germline V CDR1 and CDR2: SGHVS, FNYEAQ. In nucleotides, the CDR3 is TGTGCCAGCAGCCCAAAGATAGACTCTGGGGCCAACGTCCTGACTTTC. As protein: CASSPKIDSGANVLTF.

This clonotype appeared a few times. The rearrangement joins TRBV28 to TRBJ2-2; weak D call: TRBD1 (7 bases). Germline CDR1 and CDR2: MDHEN and SYDVKM. V was clipped by 2 bases and J by 2 bases, with 15 bases between them. There are 17 residues in the CDR3. The CDR3 reads CASSLPGGGKNTGELFF. CDR3 coding DNA: TGTGCCAGCAGTTTACCCGGAGGGGGCAAAAACACCGGGGAGCTGTTTTTT.

Many counts were recorded for this clonotype. The chain has TRBV20-1 and TRBJ2-2; 9 bases fit TRBD1. Germline trimming cut 3 bases from V and 6 bases from J; bases unmatched to any gene: 2. This CDR3 comprises 13 residues. Germline loops: CDR1 DFQATT, CDR2 SNEGSKA (reference sequence). The CDR3 is CSARDRGAGELFF. DNA of the CDR3: TGCAGTGCTAGGGACAGGGGAGCCGGGGAGCTGTTTTTT.

This clonotype was observed at least ten times. This sequence joins TRBV5-1 and TRBJ2-2; 12 nucleotides match TRBD2. Germline CDR1 and CDR2: SGHRS and YFSETQ. V gave up 4 bases and J gave up 0 bases; unmatched junction bases: 1. The CDR3 consists of 16 residues. The CDR3 loop reads CASSGLAGPNTGELFF. CDR3 coding DNA: TGCGCCAGCAGCGGACTAGCGGGGCCGAACACCGGGGAGCTGTTTTTT.